This section outlines one T cell receptor (beta chain) sequence together with its context. It has no known antigen specificity. Per-base qualities were not stored, and no clone one base away is much larger. These data are taken from a study of T cells after somatic rescue of genetic block (dated by TCRdb to the early 2020s). Regarding the study in general: What the study looked at was long-term robustness, specifically in a T-cell system that came about through somatic rescue of a genetic block in T-cell development.

The germline V end is reduced by 4 bases and the J end by 7 bases; junction bases left unmatched: 6. The CDR1 and CDR2 encoded by the germline V gene are MNHNS and SASEGT. Counted from cysteine to phenylalanine, this CDR3 has 15 amino acids. Just the 45-base CDR3 DNA is kept, in frame starting at base 1. Libraries were constructed by the immunoSEQ multiplex PCR assay. The clones in this table, taken by TCRdb from immuneACCESS, are in-frame only. Not every clone is retained; where verified, under half of the shortfall comes from an unresolved V gene, and the cause of the rest is unknown. This sample is represented by 110,000 or so clones; 90% to 95% of them were singletons. The ten largest clones take up 1.4% to 1.5% of the sample.

This clonotype was obtained from a woman younger than 30. Sequencing was performed on peripheral blood mononuclear cells (PBMCs). The chain is made from TRBV6-1 and TRBJ2-2; 10 junctional bases match TRBD1. CDR3 region: CASSAWDRGGGELFF. Read as DNA, the sequence is TGTGCCAGCAGTGCCTGGGACAGGGGAGGCGGGGAGCTGTTTTTT.